The entry below gives a single T cell receptor (beta chain) sequence along with its context. The antigen it recognizes is unknown. No qualities accompany the bases; no much larger clone lies one base away. Looking up the germline V gene yields CDR1 SGHRS and CDR2 YFSETQ. From its cysteine to its phenylalanine, the CDR3 spans 14 amino acids. Just CDR3 DNA is preserved here, 42 bases in frame from base 1. V trim: 5 bases; J trim: 5 bases; unmatched bases: 7. The CDR3 regions of human TCRbeta chains were subjected to immunosequencing. The authors' analysis ran thus. TCRs in the repertoires were compared against a reference library of SARS-CoV-2-specific TCRs that had been generated with the MIRA antigen-specificity platform. Breadth was defined as the fraction of unique TCRs that were SARS-CoV-2-associated, and depth was defined as the fraction of total T cells that were SARS-CoV-2-associated. Each spike-specific TCR was assigned to its reactive spike region and to a CD4 or CD8 class using the MIRA data. Log10-transformed breadth and depth values were compared by one-way ANOVA with Sidak's multiple comparisons tests. This immuneACCESS table, as held by TCRdb, lists in-frame sequences with V and J called but not all clones. Of the missing ones, under half trace to an unresolved V gene in checked studies; the others have no known cause. The DNA gave D and trimming, while V, J and clone size come from that table. Here the sample has some 140,000 clones; roughly 85% occur a single time. The biggest ten clones account for around 8% of the sample.

According to the study, the label for this sample's time point signals: about 28 days (+/-7) after the second vaccine dose. According to the study, the label for this sample's treatment or condition signals: meningococcal conjugate vaccine given as trial control. Samples from vaccinated people were obtained from the UK trials COV001 and COV002, which included a single-blind randomized controlled phase 2/3 trial of AZD1222 (ChAdOx1 nCoV-19) in healthy adults. For TCRbeta chain sequencing, PBMC samples were collected from trial participants at day 0 and at day 28 after the second dose. The data belong to a study of T cell responses to AZD1222 COVID-19 vaccine (dated by TCRdb to the early 2020s). Regarding the research as a whole: A total of just over 230 trial participants underwent TCR sequencing, of whom 207 received two doses of AZD1222 and around 26 received two doses of the MenACWY control vaccine. Enrollment into the trials was organized by age into subgroups of 18-55, 56-69 and 70-plus years, and those subgroups contained 148, 28 and 57 TCR-sequenced participants, respectively. Overall study results and their limits: Most participants were white British and females outnumbered males, and the authors suggested that clonal diversity may have been underestimated. The 56-69-year group was small, and its depth increase did not reach significance, likely because of low power. Spike-specific TCR breadth and depth rose significantly after two AZD1222 doses compared with day 0 and with MenACWY recipients. Because no day 14 peak-response samples were available, repertoires were characterized only after the peak T cell response. Nearly half of unique spike-specific TCRs reportedly recognized epitopes outside regions mutated in the B.1.351 and B.1.1.7 variants. Vaccine-associated CD4 TCRs spanned the whole spike protein, with dominant responses in regions 160-218 and 743-854. Only six AZD1222 recipients were SARS-CoV-2 seropositive at baseline, limiting conclusions about previously exposed vaccinees.

This receptor was obtained from an adult who received the MenACWY meningococcal vaccine as a control. The V and J segments used are TRBV5-1 and TRBJ2-5, with 9 bases matching TRBD1. The sample consisted of peripheral blood, taken 28 days after the second dose of the MenACWY control vaccine. The DNA sequence is TGCGCCAGCAGACCTGGGACAGGGTGGGAGACCCAGTACTTC. This gives the protein CASRPGTGWETQYF.